The next 7 T cell receptor delta chains were all read from a single sample in a study of γδ T cells in repeated Plasmodium falciparum infection. Flow sorting of PBMC yielded separate Vgamma9/Vdelta2+ and Vdelta2-negative gammadelta T cell populations for bulk repertoire analysis. TCRdb re-called the multiplex PCR reads through CATT. The table records tens of thousands of delta-chain clones, over 1.5% of them present only once. The sequencing sample was made of gamma-delta T cells from blood. Every receptor here comes from a pool of human donors (malaria-infected and uninfected, not separated).

This clone was detected only a few times. A read error likely explains why the TCRdb protein, taken from a much larger clone, differs from this DNA's translation at residue 10; the protein shown is translated from the DNA. The rearrangement uses TRDV1 and TRDJ1; 7 bases fit TRDD3. This CDR3 spans 18 amino acids. The germline V gene encodes CDR1 TSWWSYY and CDR2 QGS. After removal of 0 bases from V and 0 bases from J, the junction contained 10 bases not matched to a gene. Here the CDR3 DNA reads TGTGCTCTTGGGGAACTAAAATGGGGGACGTCCGACACCGATAAACTCATCTTT. Translating gives CALGELKWGTSDTDKLIF.

This clone has only a few counts. The protein recorded in TCRdb matches a much larger clone and deviates from this DNA's translation at residue 13, suggesting a read error; the protein here is obtained by translating the DNA. CDR3 in DNA: TGTGCTCTGACCCCAAACCCTTACTGTGATTTACTGAGGGATAAGACCGATAAACTCATCTTT. Encoded protein: CALTPNPYCDLLRDKTDKLIF. The chain carries TRDV1 and TRDJ1; a weak D match, TRDD3 (6 bases). The CDR3 length is 21 residues. Germline assignment: CDR1 TSWWSYY and CDR2 QGS. With 9 bases removed from V and 2 bases from J, the gap between germline ends came to 37 bases.

Judged by abundance, this clone is medium-sized. This rearrangement joins TRDV1 to TRDJ1, with 12 bases lining up with TRDD3. With V trimmed by 1 base and J by 3 bases, 9 bases remained unmatched. The CDR3 consists of 18 residues. Germline V gives CDR1 TSWWSYY, CDR2 QGS. The CDR3 bases are TGTGCTCTTGGGGAACCGGCTGACTGGGGGATACCGGCCGATAAACTCATCTTT. Translated: CALGEPADWGIPADKLIF.

By sample fraction, this clone is medium-sized. This sample includes further DNA sequences coding for the same CDR3. This chain joins TRDV1 and TRDJ2; perhaps TRDD3 as D (6 bases). Germline V gene lookup returns CDR1 TSWWSYY and CDR2 QGS. The CDR3 runs to 19 residues. V shed 1 base and J shed 0 bases, with 18 bases lying between them. As DNA, the CDR3 is TGTGCTCTTGGGGAACGGGAATGGGGGGGCCCCTCTTTGACAGCACAACTCTTCTTT. It is translated as CALGEREWGGPSLTAQLFF.

As for this clone: Only one base separates this from a far larger clonotype, so it likely reflects a read error. The sample has other DNA sequences that encode this CDR3 too. The J gene went uncalled, whereas the V gene is TRDV1; the D call in the table, TRDD3, was not verified against the DNA. In germline, CDR1 is TSWWSYY, CDR2 QGS. The CDR3 spans 19 residues. The CDR3 sequence: CALGPRGGGDNGGTDKLIF. CDR3 DNA: TGTGCTCTTGGGCCACGTGGCGGGGGGGATAATGGTGGGACCGATAAGCTCATCTTT.

In this sample, this clone is medium-sized. At the DNA level, this CDR3 is encoded by other sequences in the same sample as well. J is TRDJ1 and V is TRDV1; D ambiguous. V gave up 1 base and J gave up 0 bases, with 15 bases separating them. CDR1 is TSWWSYY, CDR2 QGS, per germline. The CDR3 extends over 17 amino acids. The CDR3 sequence: CALGERKGAQYTDKLIF. As DNA, the CDR3 is TGTGCTCTTGGGGAACGCAAGGGAGCCCAGTACACCGATAAACTCATCTTT.

Notes on this clone: Since a far larger clone is one base different, this is likely a read error. The sample contains more than one DNA sequence encoding this CDR3. This chain uses TRDV1 with TRDJ1; 8 positions agree with TRDD3. The CDR3 contains 19 residues. Germline CDR1 reads TSWWSYY; CDR2 reads QGS. Trimming cost V 1 base and J 6 bases; bases outside gene matches: 19. The CDR3 is CALGEPYSPKGYAANKLIF. CDR3 nucleotide sequence: TGTGCTCTTGGGGAACCCTATTCCCCGAAGGGATACGCAGCGAATAAACTCATCTTT.